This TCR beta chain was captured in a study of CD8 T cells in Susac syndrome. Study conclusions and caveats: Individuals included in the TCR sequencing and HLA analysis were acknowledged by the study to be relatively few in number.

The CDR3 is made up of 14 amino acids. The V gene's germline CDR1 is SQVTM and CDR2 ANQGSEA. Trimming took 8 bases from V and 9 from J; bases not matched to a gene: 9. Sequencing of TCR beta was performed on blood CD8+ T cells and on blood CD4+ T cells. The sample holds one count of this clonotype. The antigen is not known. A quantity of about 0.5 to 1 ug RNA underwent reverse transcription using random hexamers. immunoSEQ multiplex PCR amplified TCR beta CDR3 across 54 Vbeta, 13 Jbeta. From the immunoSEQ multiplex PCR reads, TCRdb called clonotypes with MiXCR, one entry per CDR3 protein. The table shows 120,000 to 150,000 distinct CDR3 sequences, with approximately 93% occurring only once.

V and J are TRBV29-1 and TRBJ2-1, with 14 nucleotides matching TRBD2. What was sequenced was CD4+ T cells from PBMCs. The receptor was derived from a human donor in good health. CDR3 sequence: CSTRLAGGGGEQFF. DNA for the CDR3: TGCAGCACACGACTAGCGGGAGGGGGTGGTGAGCAGTTCTTC.